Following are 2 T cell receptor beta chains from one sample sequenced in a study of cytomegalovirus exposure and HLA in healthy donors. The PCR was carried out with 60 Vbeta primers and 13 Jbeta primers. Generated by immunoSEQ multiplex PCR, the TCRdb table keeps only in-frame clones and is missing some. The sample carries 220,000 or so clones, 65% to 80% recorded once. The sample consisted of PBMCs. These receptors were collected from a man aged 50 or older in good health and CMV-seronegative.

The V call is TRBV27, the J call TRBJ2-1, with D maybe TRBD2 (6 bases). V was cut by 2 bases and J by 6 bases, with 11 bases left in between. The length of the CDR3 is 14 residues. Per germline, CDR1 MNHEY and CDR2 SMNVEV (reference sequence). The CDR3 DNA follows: TGTGCCAGCAGTTTAGCGGGACCGCTCAATGAGCAGTTCTTC. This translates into CASSLAGPLNEQFF.

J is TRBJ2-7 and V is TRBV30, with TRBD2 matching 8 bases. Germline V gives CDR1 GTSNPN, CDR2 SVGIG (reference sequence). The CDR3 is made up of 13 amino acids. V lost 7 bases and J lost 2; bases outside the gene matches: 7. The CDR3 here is CASSGLETYEQYF. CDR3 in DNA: TGTGCCTCCTCGGGACTAGAGACCTACGAGCAGTACTTC.